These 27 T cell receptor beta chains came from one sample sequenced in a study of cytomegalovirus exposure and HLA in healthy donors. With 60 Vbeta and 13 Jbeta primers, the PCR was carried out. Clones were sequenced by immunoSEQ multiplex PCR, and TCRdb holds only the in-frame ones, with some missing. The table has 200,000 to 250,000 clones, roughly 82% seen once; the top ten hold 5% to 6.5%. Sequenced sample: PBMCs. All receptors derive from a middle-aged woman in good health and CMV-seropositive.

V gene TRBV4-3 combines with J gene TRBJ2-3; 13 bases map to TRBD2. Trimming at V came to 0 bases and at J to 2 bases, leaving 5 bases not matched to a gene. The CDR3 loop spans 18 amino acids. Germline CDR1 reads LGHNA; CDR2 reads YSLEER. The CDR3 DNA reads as TGCGCCAGCAGCCAAGAACTAGCGGGGGGGCTGAACACAGATACGCAGTATTTT. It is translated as CASSQELAGGLNTDTQYF.

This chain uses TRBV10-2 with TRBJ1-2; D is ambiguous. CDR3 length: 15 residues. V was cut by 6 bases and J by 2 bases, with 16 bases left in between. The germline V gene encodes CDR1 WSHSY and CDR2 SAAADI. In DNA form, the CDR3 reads TGCGCCAGCAGACCCTCGGCAGGAATAAACTATGGCTACACCTTC. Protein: CASRPSAGINYGYTF.

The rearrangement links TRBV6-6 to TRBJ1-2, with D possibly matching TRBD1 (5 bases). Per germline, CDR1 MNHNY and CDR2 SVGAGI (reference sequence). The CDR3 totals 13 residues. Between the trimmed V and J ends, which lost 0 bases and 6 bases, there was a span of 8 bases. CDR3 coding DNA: TGTGCCAGCAGTTACTCAGGGGCGGATGGCTACACCTTC. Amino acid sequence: CASSYSGADGYTF.

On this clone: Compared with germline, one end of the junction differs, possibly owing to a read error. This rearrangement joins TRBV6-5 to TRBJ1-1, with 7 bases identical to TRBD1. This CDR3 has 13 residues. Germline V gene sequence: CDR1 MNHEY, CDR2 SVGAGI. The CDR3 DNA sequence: TGTGCCAGCAGTATCCGGGACAGCACTAAAGCTTTCTTT. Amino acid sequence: CASSIRDSTKAFF.

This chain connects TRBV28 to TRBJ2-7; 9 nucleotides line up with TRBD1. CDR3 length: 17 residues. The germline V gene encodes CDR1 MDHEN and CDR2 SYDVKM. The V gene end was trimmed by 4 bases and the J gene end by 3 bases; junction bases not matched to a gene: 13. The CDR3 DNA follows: TGTGCCAGCAGTTCCCGTCCTGGCATGGGACAGGGCTACGAGCAGTACTTC. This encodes CASSSRPGMGQGYEQYF.

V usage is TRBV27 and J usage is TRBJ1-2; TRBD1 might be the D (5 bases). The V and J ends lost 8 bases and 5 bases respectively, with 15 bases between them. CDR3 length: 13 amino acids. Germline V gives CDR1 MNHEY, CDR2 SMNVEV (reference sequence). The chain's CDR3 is CASGGARRYGYTF. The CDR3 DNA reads TGTGCCAGCGGCGGGGCGCGAAGGTATGGCTACACCTTC.

DNA for the CDR3: TGTGCCAGCAGTCCCCGGGACAGGGGAACCCACAATGAGCAGTTCTTC. Its translation: CASSPRDRGTHNEQFF. The chain uses TRBV27 and TRBJ2-1; 10 nucleotides match TRBD1. V lost 5 bases and J lost 5; bases outside the gene matches: 9. Germline V CDR1 and CDR2: MNHEY, SMNVEV (reference sequence). This CDR3 has 16 residues.

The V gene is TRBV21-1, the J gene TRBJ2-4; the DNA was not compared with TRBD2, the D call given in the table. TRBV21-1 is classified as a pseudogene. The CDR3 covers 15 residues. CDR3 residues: CASSKYRRQRGIQYF. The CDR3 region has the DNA TGTGCCAGCAGCAAATACAGGCGCCAGCGGGGCATTCAGTACTTC.

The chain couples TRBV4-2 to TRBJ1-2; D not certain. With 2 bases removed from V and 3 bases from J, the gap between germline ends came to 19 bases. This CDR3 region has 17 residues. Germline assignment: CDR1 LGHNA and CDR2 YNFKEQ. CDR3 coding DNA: TGTGCCAGCAGCCAATCTGGGTCTGAGACTAGCTACTATGGCTACACCTTC. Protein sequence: CASSQSGSETSYYGYTF.

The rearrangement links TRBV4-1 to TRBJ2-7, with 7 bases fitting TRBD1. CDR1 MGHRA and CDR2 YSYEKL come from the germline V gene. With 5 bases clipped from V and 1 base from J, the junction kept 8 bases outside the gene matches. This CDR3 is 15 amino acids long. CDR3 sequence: CASSNWDSLSYEQYF. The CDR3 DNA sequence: TGCGCCAGCAGCAACTGGGACAGCCTGTCCTACGAGCAGTACTTC.

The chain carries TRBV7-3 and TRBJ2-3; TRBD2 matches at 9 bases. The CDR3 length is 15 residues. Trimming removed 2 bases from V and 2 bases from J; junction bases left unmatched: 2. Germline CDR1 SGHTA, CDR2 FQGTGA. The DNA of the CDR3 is TGTGCCAGCAGCTTAGTAGCGGGAGACACAGATACGCAGTATTTT. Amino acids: CASSLVAGDTDTQYF. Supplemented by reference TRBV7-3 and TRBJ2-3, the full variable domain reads GAGVSQTPSNKVTEKGKYVELRCDPISGHTALYWYRQSLGQGPEFLIYFQGTGAADDSGLPNDRFFAVRPEGSVSTLKIQRTERGDSAVYLCASSLVAGDTDTQYFGPGTRLTVL.

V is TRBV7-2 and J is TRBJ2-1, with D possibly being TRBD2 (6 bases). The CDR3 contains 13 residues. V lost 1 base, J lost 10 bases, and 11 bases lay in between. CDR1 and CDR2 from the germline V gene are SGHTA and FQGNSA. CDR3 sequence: CASSLGMEGEQFF. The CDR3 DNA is TGTGCCAGCAGCTTAGGAATGGAGGGGGAGCAGTTCTTC.

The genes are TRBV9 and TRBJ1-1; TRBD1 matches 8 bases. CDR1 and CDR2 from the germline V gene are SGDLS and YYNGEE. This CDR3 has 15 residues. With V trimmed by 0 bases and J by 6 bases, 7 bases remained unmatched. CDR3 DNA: TGTGCCAGCAGCGTAGTATCACAGGGACAGGCTGAAGCTTTCTTT. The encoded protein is CASSVVSQGQAEAFF.

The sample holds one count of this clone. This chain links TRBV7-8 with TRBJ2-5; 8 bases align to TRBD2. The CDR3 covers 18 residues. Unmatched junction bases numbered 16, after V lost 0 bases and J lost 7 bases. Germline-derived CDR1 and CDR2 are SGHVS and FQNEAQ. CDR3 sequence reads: CASSLAWLREAPRGTQYF. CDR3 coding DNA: TGTGCCAGCAGCTTAGCGTGGCTGCGGGAGGCCCCCAGGGGGACCCAGTACTTC.

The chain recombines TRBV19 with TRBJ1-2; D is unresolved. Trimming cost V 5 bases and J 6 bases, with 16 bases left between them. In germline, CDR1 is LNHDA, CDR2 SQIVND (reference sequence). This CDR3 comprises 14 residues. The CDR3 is CASSEASAWNGYTF. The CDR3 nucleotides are TGTGCCAGTAGTGAGGCGTCCGCCTGGAATGGCTACACCTTC.

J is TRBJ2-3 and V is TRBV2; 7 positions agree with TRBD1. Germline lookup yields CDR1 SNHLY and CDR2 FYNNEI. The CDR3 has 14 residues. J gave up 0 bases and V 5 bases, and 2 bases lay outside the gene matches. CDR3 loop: CASSRDSSTDTQYF. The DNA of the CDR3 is TGTGCCAGCAGTAGGGACAGTAGCACAGATACGCAGTATTTT.

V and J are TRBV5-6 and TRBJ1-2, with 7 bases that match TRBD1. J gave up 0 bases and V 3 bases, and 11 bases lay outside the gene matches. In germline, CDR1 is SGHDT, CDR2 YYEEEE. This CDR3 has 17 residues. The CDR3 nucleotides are TGTGCCAGCAGCTCTAGCCGGGACAGTCTCACTAACTATGGCTACACCTTC. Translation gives CASSSSRDSLTNYGYTF.

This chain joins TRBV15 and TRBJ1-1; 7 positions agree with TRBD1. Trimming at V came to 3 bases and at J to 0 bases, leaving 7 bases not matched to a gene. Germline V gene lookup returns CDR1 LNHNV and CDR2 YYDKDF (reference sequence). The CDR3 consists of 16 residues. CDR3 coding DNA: TGTGCCACCAGCAGGTCAGACAGGGCCGTGAACACTGAAGCTTTCTTT. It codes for CATSRSDRAVNTEAFF.

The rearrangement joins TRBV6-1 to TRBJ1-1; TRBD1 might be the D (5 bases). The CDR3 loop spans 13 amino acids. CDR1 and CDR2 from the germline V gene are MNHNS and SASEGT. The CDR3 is CAGGYKVNTEAFF. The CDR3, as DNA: TGTGCGGGGGGTTACAAAGTAAACACTGAAGCTTTCTTT.

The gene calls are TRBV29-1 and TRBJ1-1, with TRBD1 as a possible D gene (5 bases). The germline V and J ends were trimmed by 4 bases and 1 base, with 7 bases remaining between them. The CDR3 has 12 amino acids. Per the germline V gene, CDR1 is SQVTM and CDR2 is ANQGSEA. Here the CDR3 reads CSVGGGNTEAFF. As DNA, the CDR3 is TGCAGCGTTGGGGGCGGGAACACTGAAGCTTTCTTT. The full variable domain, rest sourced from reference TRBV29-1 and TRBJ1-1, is SAVISQKPSRDICQRGTSLTIQCQVDSQVTMMFWYRQQPGQSLTLIATANQGSEATYESGFVIDKFPISRPNLTFSTLTVSNMSPEDSSIYLCSVGGGNTEAFFGQGTRLTVV.

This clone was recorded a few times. CDR3 nucleotides: TGCGCCAGCAGCCATCAGGCAGCGAACACCGGGGAGCTGTTTTTT. Protein product: CASSHQAANTGELFF. The chain recombines TRBV4-3 with TRBJ2-2; D gene uncertain. CDR1 and CDR2 from the germline V gene are LGHNA and YSLEER. V lost 3 bases, J lost 0 bases, and 8 bases lay in between. The CDR3 loop spans 15 amino acids.

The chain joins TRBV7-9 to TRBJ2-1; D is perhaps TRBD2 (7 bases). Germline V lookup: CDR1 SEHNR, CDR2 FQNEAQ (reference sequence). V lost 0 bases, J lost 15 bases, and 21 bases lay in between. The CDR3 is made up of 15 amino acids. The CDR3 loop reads CASSLALGGGPIRFF. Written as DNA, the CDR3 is TGTGCCAGCAGCTTAGCTCTGGGCGGGGGCCCCATAAGGTTCTTC.

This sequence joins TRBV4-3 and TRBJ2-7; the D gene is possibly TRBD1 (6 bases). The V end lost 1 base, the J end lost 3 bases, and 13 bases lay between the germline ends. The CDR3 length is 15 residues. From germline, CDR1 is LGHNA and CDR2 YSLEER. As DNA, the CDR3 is TGCGCCAGCAGCCAAGGCTCCGGACAGCTCTACGAGCAGTACTTC. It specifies CASSQGSGQLYEQYF.

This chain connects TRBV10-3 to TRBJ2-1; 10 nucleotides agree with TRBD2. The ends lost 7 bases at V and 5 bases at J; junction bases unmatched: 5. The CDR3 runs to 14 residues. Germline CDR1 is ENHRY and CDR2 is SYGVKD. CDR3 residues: CAIKGTSADNEQFF. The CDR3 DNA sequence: TGTGCCATCAAGGGGACTAGCGCTGACAATGAGCAGTTCTTC.

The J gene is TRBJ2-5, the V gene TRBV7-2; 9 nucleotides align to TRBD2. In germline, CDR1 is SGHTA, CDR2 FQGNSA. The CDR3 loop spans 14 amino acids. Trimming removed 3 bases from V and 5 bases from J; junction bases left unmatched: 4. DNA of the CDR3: TGTGCCAGCAGCTTGTGGCTAGCGGGGGAGACCCAGTACTTC. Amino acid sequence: CASSLWLAGETQYF.

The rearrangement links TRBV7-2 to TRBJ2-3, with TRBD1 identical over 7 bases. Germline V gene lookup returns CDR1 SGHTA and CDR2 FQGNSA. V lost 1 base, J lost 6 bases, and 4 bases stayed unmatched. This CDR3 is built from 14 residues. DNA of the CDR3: TGTGCCAGCAGCTTAGACAGGGGAAGGGATACGCAGTATTTT. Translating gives CASSLDRGRDTQYF.

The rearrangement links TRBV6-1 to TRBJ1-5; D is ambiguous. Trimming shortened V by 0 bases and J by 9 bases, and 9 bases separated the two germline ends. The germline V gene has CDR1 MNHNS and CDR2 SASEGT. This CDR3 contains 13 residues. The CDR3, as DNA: TGTGCCAGCAGTGAAGCGCGGCGTGCGCCCCAGCATTTT. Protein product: CASSEARRAPQHF.